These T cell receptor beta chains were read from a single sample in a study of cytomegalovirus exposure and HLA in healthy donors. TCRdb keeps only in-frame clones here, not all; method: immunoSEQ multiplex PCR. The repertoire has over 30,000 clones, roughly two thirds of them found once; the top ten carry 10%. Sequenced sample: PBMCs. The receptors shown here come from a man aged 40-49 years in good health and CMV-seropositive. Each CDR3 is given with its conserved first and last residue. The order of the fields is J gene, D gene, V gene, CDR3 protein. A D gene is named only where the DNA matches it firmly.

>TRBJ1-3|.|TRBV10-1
CASSPTGFCGNTIYF
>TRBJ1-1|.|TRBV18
CASRPGGEGEAFF
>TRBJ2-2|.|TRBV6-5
CASSYKRTNTGELFF
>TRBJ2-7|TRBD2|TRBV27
CASSLEPGGPYEQYF
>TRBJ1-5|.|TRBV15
CATSRLGSDQPQHF
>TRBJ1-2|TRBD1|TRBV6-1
CASSQGANYGYTF
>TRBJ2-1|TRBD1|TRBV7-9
CASSPGQGFNEQFF
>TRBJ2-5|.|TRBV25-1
CASSLDSQETQYF
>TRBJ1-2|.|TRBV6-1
CASSEPLPGGTNYGYTF
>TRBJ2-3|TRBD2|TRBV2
CASSVGEGSQYF
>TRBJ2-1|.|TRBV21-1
CASSKGQGLGVRKNEQFF
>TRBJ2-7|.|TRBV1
CTSSQDRRAAPYEQYF
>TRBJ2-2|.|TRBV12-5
CASGLVWSTGELFF
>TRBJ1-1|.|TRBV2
CASSQLDWGDTEAFF
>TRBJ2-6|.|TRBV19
CASSIQGGIGANVLTF
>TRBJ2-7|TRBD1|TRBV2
CASSARDRVFYEQYF
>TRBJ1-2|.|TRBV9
CASSRGQSDGYTF
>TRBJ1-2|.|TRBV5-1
CASSLGGNNYGYTF
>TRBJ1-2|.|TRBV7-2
CASSVTPRGRYGYTF
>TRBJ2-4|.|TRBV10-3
CAISSPTGEGHIQYF
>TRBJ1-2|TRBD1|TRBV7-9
CASSSPPGQGASYGYTF
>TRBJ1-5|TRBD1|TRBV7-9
CASSFGGQGGPQHF
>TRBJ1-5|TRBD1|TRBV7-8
CASSLRTGGEWGNQPQHF